The clone carrying this T cell receptor (beta chain) has only a few counts. Its antigen is undetermined. Unmatched junction bases numbered 6, after V lost 7 bases and J lost 6 bases. In germline, CDR1 is SQVTM, CDR2 ANQGSEA. CDR3 length: 12 residues. This entry is derived from a study of post-analysis software for immune sequencing data. Study-wide results and limits: Significantly lower normalized Chao1 diversity was found in patients with multiple sclerosis relative to controls. F-measure co-clustering was strong for batch-matched samples. Patients used about five TRBV segments, including TRBV5-6, TRBV5-1 and TRBV20-1, more often than controls.

Every TCR beta cDNA library bore unique molecular identifiers. In TCRdb, the PCR reads were re-called with MiXCR into one record per CDR3 protein. The table records roughly 730,000 distinct CDR3 sequences, 25% to 30% of them present only once. The sequenced sample consisted of blood. V is TRBV29-1 and J is TRBJ2-1; 7 bases fit TRBD2. This TCR came from a girl aged 5-17 years with multiple sclerosis. The CDR3: CSGGRVANEQFF. CDR3 in DNA: TGCAGCGGGGGGAGGGTGGCCAATGAGCAGTTCTTC.